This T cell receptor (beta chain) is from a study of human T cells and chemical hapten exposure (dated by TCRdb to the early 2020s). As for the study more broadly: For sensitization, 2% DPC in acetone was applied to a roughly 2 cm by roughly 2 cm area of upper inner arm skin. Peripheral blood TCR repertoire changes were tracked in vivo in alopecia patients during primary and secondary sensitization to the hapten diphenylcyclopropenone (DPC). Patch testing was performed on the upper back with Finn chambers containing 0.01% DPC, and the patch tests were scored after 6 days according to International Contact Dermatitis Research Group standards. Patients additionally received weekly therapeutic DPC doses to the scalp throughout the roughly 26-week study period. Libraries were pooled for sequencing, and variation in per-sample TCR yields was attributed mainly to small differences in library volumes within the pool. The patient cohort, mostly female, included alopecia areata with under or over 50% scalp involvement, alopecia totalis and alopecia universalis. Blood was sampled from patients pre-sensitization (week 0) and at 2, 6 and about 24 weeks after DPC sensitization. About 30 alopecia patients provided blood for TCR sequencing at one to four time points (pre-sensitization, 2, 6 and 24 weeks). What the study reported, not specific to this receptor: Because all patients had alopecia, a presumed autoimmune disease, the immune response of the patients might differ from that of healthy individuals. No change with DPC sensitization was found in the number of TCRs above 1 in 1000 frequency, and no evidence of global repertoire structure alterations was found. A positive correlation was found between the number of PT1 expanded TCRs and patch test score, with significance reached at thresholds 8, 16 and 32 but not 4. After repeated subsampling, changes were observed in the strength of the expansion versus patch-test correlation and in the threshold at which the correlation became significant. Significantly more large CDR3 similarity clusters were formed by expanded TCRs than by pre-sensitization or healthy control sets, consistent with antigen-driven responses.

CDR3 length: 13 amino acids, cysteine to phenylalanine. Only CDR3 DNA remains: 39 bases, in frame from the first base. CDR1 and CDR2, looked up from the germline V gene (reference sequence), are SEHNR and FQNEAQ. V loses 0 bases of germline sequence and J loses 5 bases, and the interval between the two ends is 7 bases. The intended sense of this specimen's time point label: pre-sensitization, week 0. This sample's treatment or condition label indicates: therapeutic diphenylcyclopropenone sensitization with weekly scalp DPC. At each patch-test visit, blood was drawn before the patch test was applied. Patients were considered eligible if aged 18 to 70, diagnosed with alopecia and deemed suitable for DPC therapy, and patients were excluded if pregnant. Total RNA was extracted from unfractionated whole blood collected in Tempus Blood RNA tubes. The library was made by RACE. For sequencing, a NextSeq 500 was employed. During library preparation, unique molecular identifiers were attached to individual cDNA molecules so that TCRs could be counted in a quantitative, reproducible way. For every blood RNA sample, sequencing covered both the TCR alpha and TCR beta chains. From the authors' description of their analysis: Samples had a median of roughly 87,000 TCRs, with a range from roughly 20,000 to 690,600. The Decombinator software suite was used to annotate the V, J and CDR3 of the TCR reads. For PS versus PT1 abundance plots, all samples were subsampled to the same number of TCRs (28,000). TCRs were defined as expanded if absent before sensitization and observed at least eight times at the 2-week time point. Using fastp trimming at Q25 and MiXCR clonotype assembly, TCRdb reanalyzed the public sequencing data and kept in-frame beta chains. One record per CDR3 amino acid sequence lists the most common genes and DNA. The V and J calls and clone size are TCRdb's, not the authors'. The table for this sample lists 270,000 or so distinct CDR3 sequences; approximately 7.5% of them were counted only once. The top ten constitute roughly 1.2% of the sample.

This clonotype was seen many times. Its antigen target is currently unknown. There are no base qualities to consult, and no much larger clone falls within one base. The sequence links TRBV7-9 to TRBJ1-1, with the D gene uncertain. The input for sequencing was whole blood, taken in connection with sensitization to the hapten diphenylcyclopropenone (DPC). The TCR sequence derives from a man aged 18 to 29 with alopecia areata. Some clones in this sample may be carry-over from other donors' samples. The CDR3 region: CASSLAAGTEAFF. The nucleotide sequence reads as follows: TGTGCCAGCAGCTTAGCCGCGGGAACTGAAGCTTTCTTT.